Listed here are 21 T cell receptor beta chains from one sample, sequenced in a study of cytomegalovirus exposure and HLA in healthy donors. A multiplex PCR was run with 60 Vbeta primers and 13 Jbeta primers. Only in-frame clones appear in the TCRdb table, and some are missing; sequencing was by immunoSEQ multiplex PCR. Of about 110,000 clones listed, 76% were seen once; the top ten hold approximately 2.4%. The sequencing sample was made of PBMCs. These receptors all come from a man aged 18 to 30 in good health and CMV-seronegative.

This clone was detected once. The chain links TRBV6-5 to TRBJ2-3; D is perhaps TRBD2 (5 bases). V lost 6 bases, J lost 2 bases, and 15 bases lay in between. Germline CDR1 and CDR2: MNHEY and SVGAGI. This CDR3 has 15 residues. The chain's CDR3 is CASSTGRALTDTQYF. CDR3 sequence (DNA): TGTGCCAGCAGCACGGGAAGGGCACTCACAGATACGCAGTATTTT.

The chain couples TRBV4-3 to TRBJ2-3; maybe TRBD2 (6 bases). CDR3 length: 14 residues. Germline lookup yields CDR1 LGHNA and CDR2 YSLEER. Trimming left V 3 bases short and J 6 bases short, with 13 bases between. In DNA, the CDR3 is TGCGCCAGCAGCCAGGGGGAGGTGGTGGATACGCAGTATTTT. Encoded protein: CASSQGEVVDTQYF.

In this sample, this clone turned up a few times. The rearrangement links TRBV5-6 to TRBJ1-1; 8 bases fit TRBD1. The germline V gene encodes CDR1 SGHDT and CDR2 YYEEEE. The length of the CDR3 is 16 residues. Unmatched junction bases numbered 12, after V lost 4 bases and J lost 4 bases. The CDR3 sequence is CASSLNRGQGSTEAFF. The CDR3 nucleotides read TGTGCCAGCAGCCTTAACCGCGGACAGGGCTCCACTGAAGCTTTCTTT.

The chain uses TRBV27 and TRBJ2-1, with 7 positions matching TRBD2. This CDR3 contains 14 residues. The V segment lost 7 bases and the J segment 0 bases; nucleotides outside the gene matches: 3. In germline, CDR1 is MNHEY, CDR2 SMNVEV (reference sequence). The CDR3 sequence: CASTASGSYNEQFF. Here the CDR3 DNA reads TGTGCCAGCACGGCTAGCGGCTCCTACAATGAGCAGTTCTTC.

This clone came up once. The chain couples TRBV10-1 to TRBJ2-7; D perhaps matches TRBD1 (6 bases). Germline V gives CDR1 WNHNN, CDR2 SYGVQD (reference sequence). There are 12 residues in the CDR3. The V end was cut by 3 bases, the J end by 3 bases, with 6 bases between. CDR3 protein: CASSDRGYEQYF. The CDR3 DNA is TGCGCCAGCAGTGACAGGGGCTACGAGCAGTACTTC.

The gene calls are TRBV7-2 and TRBJ2-3, with TRBD1 matching 8 bases. V lost 8 bases, J lost 6 bases, and 16 bases stayed unmatched. Germline lookup yields CDR1 SGHTA and CDR2 FQGNSA. CDR3 length equals 16 residues. CDR3 protein: CASGAPGGQGYDTQYF. In DNA form, the CDR3 reads TGTGCCAGCGGGGCCCCTGGAGGACAGGGTTACGATACGCAGTATTTT.

The chain couples TRBV6-5 to TRBJ1-2; D is perhaps TRBD1 (6 bases). V was clipped by 0 bases and J by 3 bases, with 14 bases between them. The CDR3 covers 16 residues. Per germline, CDR1 MNHEY and CDR2 SVGAGI. CDR3 region: CASSYSKSRGHYGYTF. Written as DNA, the CDR3 is TGTGCCAGCAGTTACTCGAAAAGCAGGGGCCACTATGGCTACACCTTC.

This clone was observed a few times. The V gene is TRBV5-6, the J gene TRBJ2-7; no firm D call. V was clipped by 1 base and J by 4 bases, with 6 bases between them. The CDR3 sequence is 12 residues long. Germline CDR1 SGHDT, CDR2 YYEEEE. The CDR3 sequence: CASSLMRYEQYF. CDR3 nucleotides: TGTGCCAGCAGCTTGATGCGTTACGAGCAGTACTTC.

This clone was counted once. The chain has TRBV5-1 and TRBJ1-3, with 8 bases fitting TRBD1. The CDR3 is made up of 17 amino acids. The junction had 8 bases not matched to a gene; V was cut back by 3 bases and J by 0 bases. Germline CDR1 SGHRS, CDR2 YFSETQ. Here the CDR3 DNA reads TGCGCCAGCAGCTCAGGACAGGGAGGAAGCTCTGGAAACACCATATATTTT. Translation gives CASSSGQGGSSGNTIYF.

DNA of the CDR3: TGTGCCAGCAGTCCCCCCCTTAGCGGGGTGGGTATCCGAAATGAGCAGTTCTTC. The encoded protein is CASSPPLSGVGIRNEQFF. The chain employs TRBV28 and TRBJ2-1, with 8 positions matching TRBD2. The ends lost 5 bases at V and 7 bases at J; junction bases unmatched: 19. This CDR3 region has 18 residues. CDR1 MDHEN and CDR2 SYDVKM come from the germline V gene.

V is TRBV19 and J is TRBJ2-5; 7 bases fit TRBD1. This CDR3 is 15 amino acids long. Germline V gene sequence: CDR1 LNHDA, CDR2 SQIVND (reference sequence). Losses at the gene ends were 3 bases for V and 2 bases for J; bases not matched to a gene: 6. The CDR3 spells CASSIGTAQQETQYF. Written as DNA, the CDR3 is TGTGCCAGTAGTATCGGGACAGCACAACAAGAGACCCAGTACTTC.

This clone was seen only a few times. The genes are TRBV5-1 and TRBJ2-7, with 10 nucleotides matching TRBD1. The trim removed 7 bases at V and 1 base at J, leaving 5 bases unmatched. Looked up from germline, CDR1 is SGHRS and CDR2 is YFSETQ. The CDR3 has 14 residues. This chain's CDR3 is CASGRDRGSYEQYF. DNA of the CDR3: TGCGCCAGCGGCCGGGACAGGGGTTCCTACGAGCAGTACTTC.

The chain has TRBV7-2 and TRBJ2-2; D gene unclear. Per germline, CDR1 SGHTA and CDR2 FQGNSA. Trimming took off 1 base at V and 1 base at J, with 7 bases between the two ends. The CDR3 extends over 15 amino acids. Here the CDR3 reads CASSLDPKNTGELFF. DNA of the CDR3: TGTGCCAGCAGCTTAGACCCTAAGAACACCGGGGAGCTGTTTTTT. The complete variable domain, with remaining parts taken from reference TRBV7-2 and TRBJ2-2, reads GAGVSQSPSNKVTEKGKDVELRCDPISGHTALYWYRQSLGQGLEFLIYFQGNSAPDKSGLPSDRFSAERTGGSVSTLTIQRTQQEDSAVYLCASSLDPKNTGELFFGEGSRLTVL.

This clone occurred a few times. The CDR3, as DNA: TGCGCCAGCAGCCGGGGGACCTTGAACACTGAAGCTTTCTTT. Translation: CASSRGTLNTEAFF. This sequence joins TRBV5-1 and TRBJ1-1; TRBD1 is a possible D gene (5 bases). V dropped 4 bases and J dropped 0 bases, with 10 bases sitting between them. The CDR3 has 14 amino acids. The germline gives CDR1 SGHRS, CDR2 YFSETQ.

V gene TRBV7-2 combines with J gene TRBJ2-3; tentatively, D is TRBD2 (6 bases). V shed 4 bases and J shed 2 bases, with 13 bases lying between them. Germline V gene data show CDR1 as SGHTA and CDR2 as FQGNSA. This CDR3 is built from 15 residues. The CDR3 sequence is CASSYTPDYTDTQYF. In DNA form, the CDR3 reads TGTGCCAGCAGCTACACCCCGGACTACACAGATACGCAGTATTTT.

The rearrangement uses TRBV9 and TRBJ2-2; TRBD2 matches at 9 bases. The germline gives CDR1 SGDLS, CDR2 YYNGEE. The CDR3 is 18 amino acids. Trimming cost V 2 bases and J 2 bases; bases outside gene matches: 10. The CDR3 coding sequence is TGTGCCAGCAGCGTTGGGGGCGGGGGGGCAAGTAACACCGGGGAGCTGTTTTTT. This encodes CASSVGGGGASNTGELFF.

The J gene is TRBJ2-1, the V gene TRBV9; 7 bases map to TRBD1. The CDR3 covers 16 residues. Germline-derived CDR1 and CDR2 are SGDLS and YYNGEE. Losses at the gene ends were 0 bases for V and 8 bases for J; bases not matched to a gene: 11. CDR3 in amino acids: CASSVDGLDREDEQFF. CDR3 nucleotides: TGTGCCAGCAGCGTAGACGGATTAGACAGGGAAGATGAGCAGTTCTTC.

The chain combines TRBV14 with TRBJ2-3; no clear D gene. CDR1 and CDR2 from the germline V gene are SGHDN and FVKESK. CDR3 length: 13 amino acids. V was cut by 6 bases and J by 6 bases, with 13 bases left in between. The CDR3, as DNA: TGTGCCAGCAGACTTAGCCCCTTCGATACGCAGTATTTT. As protein: CASRLSPFDTQYF.

The chain uses TRBV28 and TRBJ2-7; 9 positions agree with TRBD1. The junction had 12 bases not matched to a gene; V was cut back by 6 bases and J by 3 bases. Germline V gene data show CDR1 as MDHEN and CDR2 as SYDVKM. The CDR3 contains 16 residues. The CDR3 spells CASRQPGQGGIYEQYF. In nucleotides, the CDR3 is TGTGCCAGCAGACAACCGGGACAGGGAGGAATCTACGAGCAGTACTTC.

The CDR3 DNA sequence: TGTGCCAGCAGCTCACAGGAGACGAACACTGAAGCTTTCTTT. This gives the protein CASSSQETNTEAFF. V and J are TRBV7-2 and TRBJ1-1; D might be TRBD1 (5 bases). CDR1 and CDR2 from the germline V gene are SGHTA and FQGNSA. This CDR3 contains 14 residues. The V and J ends lost 4 bases and 1 base respectively, with 10 bases between them.

The chain carries TRBV6-5 and TRBJ2-7, with no clear D. V gave up 5 bases and J gave up 6 bases, with 14 bases separating them. This CDR3 comprises 13 residues. Germline V gene data show CDR1 as MNHEY and CDR2 as SVGAGI. CDR3 amino acids: CASSDLVGGEQYF. The CDR3, as DNA: TGTGCCAGCAGTGATCTAGTTGGTGGCGAGCAGTACTTC.